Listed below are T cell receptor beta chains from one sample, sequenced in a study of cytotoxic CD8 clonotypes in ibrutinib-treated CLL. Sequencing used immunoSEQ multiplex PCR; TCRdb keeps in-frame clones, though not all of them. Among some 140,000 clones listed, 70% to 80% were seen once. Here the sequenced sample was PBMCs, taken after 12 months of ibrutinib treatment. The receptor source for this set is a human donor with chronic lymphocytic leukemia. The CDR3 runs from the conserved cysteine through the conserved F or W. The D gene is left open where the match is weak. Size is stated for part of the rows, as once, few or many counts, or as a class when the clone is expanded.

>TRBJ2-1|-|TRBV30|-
TGTGCCTGGAGTTTTTCAGGGAACTACAATGAGCAGTTCTTC
CAWSFSGNYNEQFF
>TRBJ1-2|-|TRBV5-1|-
TGCGCCAGCAGCTTGGTTTTGGACAGAGACTATGGCTACACCTTC
CASSLVLDRDYGYTF
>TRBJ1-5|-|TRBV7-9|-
TGTGCCAGCAGCTTAGGGGGGGTGCAGCCCCAGCATTTT
CASSLGGVQPQHF
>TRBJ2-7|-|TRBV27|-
TGTGCCAGCAGTTTTGCCAGCGGAAGCTACGAGCAGTACTTC
CASSFASGSYEQYF
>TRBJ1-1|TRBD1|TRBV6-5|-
TGTGCCAGCAGTTACTCTCGCCAGGGGGGCTCTGAAGCTTTCTTT
CASSYSRQGGSEAFF
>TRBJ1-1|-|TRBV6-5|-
TGTGCCAGCAGTTACCGGAGGGCCACTGAAGCTTTCTTT
CASSYRRATEAFF
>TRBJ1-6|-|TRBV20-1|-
TGCAGTGCTAGAGACAGTTCACCCCTCCACTTT
CSARDSSPLHF
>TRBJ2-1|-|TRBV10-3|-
TGTGCCATCAGTGGTCAAACTGTTACTGGCTACAATGAGCAGTTCTTC
CAISGQTVTGYNEQFF
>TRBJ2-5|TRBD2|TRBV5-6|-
TGTGCCAGCAGCGCGGGGACTAGAGGAGAGACCCAGTACTTC
CASSAGTRGETQYF
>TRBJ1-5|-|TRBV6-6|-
TGTGCCAGCAGGGATAGCAATCAGCCCCAGCATTTT
CASRDSNQPQHF
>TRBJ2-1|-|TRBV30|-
TGTGCCTGGAGGAACTTCAATGAGCAGTTCTTC
CAWRNFNEQFF
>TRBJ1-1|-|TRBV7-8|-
TGTGCCAGCAGCTTAGGATCCACTGAAGCTTTCTTT
CASSLGSTEAFF
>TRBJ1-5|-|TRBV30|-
TGTGCCTGGAGTCCAGAGAGCAATCAGCCCCAGCATTTT
CAWSPESNQPQHF
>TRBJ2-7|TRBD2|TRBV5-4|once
TGTGCCAGCAGCGTCGCAATAGCGGGAAGGAAAGACGAGCAGTACTTC
CASSVAIAGRKDEQYF
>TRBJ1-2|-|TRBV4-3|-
TGCGCCAGCAGCCAATATAGGACTCATGGCTACACCTTC
CASSQYRTHGYTF
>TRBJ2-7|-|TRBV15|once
TGTGCCACCCAACGTGACCGGGCCGAGGGCTCCTACGAGCAGTACTTC
CATQRDRAEGSYEQYF
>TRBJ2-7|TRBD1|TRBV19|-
TGTGCCAGTAGTAGGGACAGGGGCTACGAGCAGTACTTC
CASSRDRGYEQYF
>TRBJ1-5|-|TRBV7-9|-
TGTGCCAGCAGCTGGGCCCTCAATCAGCCCCAGCATTTT
CASSWALNQPQHF
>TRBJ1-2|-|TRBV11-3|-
TGTGCCAGCAGCTTTAGTGGGGCAGCGTTTAACTATGGCTACACCTTC
CASSFSGAAFNYGYTF
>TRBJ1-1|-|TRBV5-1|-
TGCGCCAGCAGCTTCTCTACGAACACTGAAGCTTTCTTT
CASSFSTNTEAFF
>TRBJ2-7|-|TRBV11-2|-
TGTGCCAGCAGCTGGTCGGCGGCTATCGACTACGAGCAGTACTTC
CASSWSAAIDYEQYF
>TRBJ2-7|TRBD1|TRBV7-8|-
TGTGCCAGCGGGACAAGGACAGGCGCCTACGAGCAGTACTTC
CASGTRTGAYEQYF